These T cell receptor beta chains were read from a single sample in a study of cytomegalovirus exposure and HLA in healthy donors. Clones were sequenced by immunoSEQ multiplex PCR, and TCRdb holds only the in-frame ones, with some missing. The table has more than 140,000 clones, 64% seen once. Sequencing was performed on PBMCs. Every receptor here comes from a woman younger than 45 in good health and CMV-seropositive. Each CDR3 is given with its conserved first and last residue. Fields, in order: J gene, clone size, D gene, V gene, CDR3 DNA, CDR3 protein. D genes are given only for firm matches. Expanded clones get a size class; other rows say once, few or many, or leave the size out.

j_gene: TRBJ2-7; abundance: .; d_gene: TRBD1; v_gene: TRBV11-1; CDR3nt: TGTGCCAGCAGCACCCGGACAGGGTTCGGCTACGAGCAGTACTTC; CDR3aa: CASSTRTGFGYEQYF
j_gene: TRBJ1-2; abundance: .; d_gene: .; v_gene: TRBV19; CDR3nt: TGTGCCAGTAGTCTGTCTAACTATGGCTACACCTTC; CDR3aa: CASSLSNYGYTF
j_gene: TRBJ1-1; abundance: .; d_gene: .; v_gene: TRBV6-5; CDR3nt: TGTGCCAGCAGTTACTCCAGGAATATGAACACTGAAGCTTTCTTT; CDR3aa: CASSYSRNMNTEAFF
j_gene: TRBJ2-7; abundance: .; d_gene: TRBD1; v_gene: TRBV6-6; CDR3nt: TGTGCCAGCAGCCTCTGGCAGACAGGGGGGGACGAGCAGTACTTC; CDR3aa: CASSLWQTGGDEQYF
j_gene: TRBJ1-2; abundance: .; d_gene: .; v_gene: TRBV6-5; CDR3nt: TGTGCCAGCAGTTACTCGGTCGGGGGGAAAAACACCTTC; CDR3aa: CASSYSVGGKNTF
j_gene: TRBJ1-1; abundance: .; d_gene: TRBD1; v_gene: TRBV2; CDR3nt: TGTGCCAGCAGTCTGGGGACAGGGGAAAAAGCTTTCTTT; CDR3aa: CASSLGTGEKAFF
j_gene: TRBJ1-4; abundance: .; d_gene: TRBD1; v_gene: TRBV5-1; CDR3nt: TGCGCCAGCAGCCCGCGCGGACAGGTTGAAAAACTGTTTTTT; CDR3aa: CASSPRGQVEKLFF
j_gene: TRBJ1-5; abundance: .; d_gene: .; v_gene: TRBV30; CDR3nt: TGTGCCTGGAGCCCCAGGCAGGGTGTAGGTCAGCCCCAGCATTTT; CDR3aa: CAWSPRQGVGQPQHF
j_gene: TRBJ2-1; abundance: .; d_gene: TRBD1; v_gene: TRBV4-1; CDR3nt: TGCGCCAGCAGCCAAGATCCGACTGGACAGGGAGCCTACAATGAGCAGTTCTTC; CDR3aa: CASSQDPTGQGAYNEQFF
j_gene: TRBJ2-2; abundance: .; d_gene: .; v_gene: TRBV5-4; CDR3nt: TGTGCCAGCAGCCGGACTATGCTCCGAGGCACCGGGGAGCTGTTTTTT; CDR3aa: CASSRTMLRGTGELFF
j_gene: TRBJ2-1; abundance: .; d_gene: TRBD2; v_gene: TRBV4-2; CDR3nt: TGTGCCAGCAGCCGCGGGGGAACCTACAATGAGCAGTTCTTC; CDR3aa: CASSRGGTYNEQFF
j_gene: TRBJ2-1; abundance: few; d_gene: TRBD2; v_gene: TRBV6-6; CDR3nt: TGTGCCAGCAGTCGACGGACTAGCTTCTCCTACAATGAGCAGTTCTTC; CDR3aa: CASSRRTSFSYNEQFF
j_gene: TRBJ2-7; abundance: .; d_gene: .; v_gene: TRBV9; CDR3nt: TGTGCCAGCAGCGCCCACATACAGGTTGCCGAGCAGTACTTC; CDR3aa: CASSAHIQVAEQYF
j_gene: TRBJ2-1; abundance: .; d_gene: TRBD2; v_gene: TRBV4-1; CDR3nt: TGCGCCAGCAGCCCCCTCAGTACGGCTAGCGGCTACAATGAGCAGTTCTTC; CDR3aa: CASSPLSTASGYNEQFF
j_gene: TRBJ1-5; abundance: few; d_gene: TRBD1; v_gene: TRBV6-1; CDR3nt: TGTGCCAGCGGACAGGGCAATCAGCCCCAGCATTTT; CDR3aa: CASGQGNQPQHF
j_gene: TRBJ1-2; abundance: .; d_gene: .; v_gene: TRBV19; CDR3nt: TGTGCCAGTACCTTGCAGGGTACAGGCTACACCTTC; CDR3aa: CASTLQGTGYTF
j_gene: TRBJ2-5; abundance: .; d_gene: .; v_gene: TRBV7-7; CDR3nt: TGTGCCAGCAGCTTAGAGCCAGGGGATGGGGAGACCCAGTACTTC; CDR3aa: CASSLEPGDGETQYF
j_gene: TRBJ2-5; abundance: .; d_gene: .; v_gene: TRBV6-1; CDR3nt: TGTGCCAGCACCATCGCCCCCGGACAGCAAGAGACCCAGTACTTC; CDR3aa: CASTIAPGQQETQYF
j_gene: TRBJ2-1; abundance: .; d_gene: .; v_gene: TRBV7-8; CDR3nt: TGTGCCAGCAGCTTAGTGGGCGGGACCAGCTCCTACAATGAGCAGTTCTTC; CDR3aa: CASSLVGGTSSYNEQFF
j_gene: TRBJ2-2; abundance: few; d_gene: .; v_gene: TRBV13; CDR3nt: TGTGCCAGCAGCTTAGAGGCTAGCGGGGAGCTGTTTTTT; CDR3aa: CASSLEASGELFF
j_gene: TRBJ2-7; abundance: few; d_gene: TRBD1; v_gene: TRBV7-8; CDR3nt: TGTGCCAGCAGCTGGACCGGGACAGAATACGAGCAGTACTTC; CDR3aa: CASSWTGTEYEQYF
j_gene: TRBJ2-1; abundance: once; d_gene: .; v_gene: TRBV7-9; CDR3nt: TGTGCCAGCAGCTTAGGAGGGTGGGCAGCCAGTGAGCAGTTCTTC; CDR3aa: CASSLGGWAASEQFF
j_gene: TRBJ1-5; abundance: .; d_gene: .; v_gene: TRBV19; CDR3nt: TGTGCCAGTAGTCTCGCAGGGGGCAATCAGCCCCAGCATTTT; CDR3aa: CASSLAGGNQPQHF
j_gene: TRBJ2-5; abundance: .; d_gene: TRBD2; v_gene: TRBV19; CDR3nt: TGTGCCAGTAGTATCGCTAGCGGGGCCACCGGGCAGACCCAGTACTTC; CDR3aa: CASSIASGATGQTQYF
j_gene: TRBJ2-7; abundance: .; d_gene: .; v_gene: TRBV7-6; CDR3nt: TGTGCCAGCAGCTTAGCACGGGGGGCATTTGCTTACGAGCAGTACTTC; CDR3aa: CASSLARGAFAYEQYF
j_gene: TRBJ2-3; abundance: .; d_gene: TRBD2; v_gene: TRBV7-6; CDR3nt: TGTGCCAGCAGCTTAGCTCAGACTAGCGGGACAGATACGCAGTATTTT; CDR3aa: CASSLAQTSGTDTQYF
j_gene: TRBJ1-1; abundance: .; d_gene: .; v_gene: TRBV27; CDR3nt: TGTGCCAGCAGTTTATCGGGGGGTTACACTGAAGCTTTCTTT; CDR3aa: CASSLSGGYTEAFF
j_gene: TRBJ2-7; abundance: few; d_gene: TRBD1; v_gene: TRBV30; CDR3nt: TGTGCCTGGAATTCGCCGGGACAGGGTCTCTACGAGCAGTACTTC; CDR3aa: CAWNSPGQGLYEQYF
j_gene: TRBJ2-3; abundance: once; d_gene: TRBD2; v_gene: TRBV12-5; CDR3nt: TGTGCTAGTGGTTTAGGGCGGGGGGCGCAGGGAGATACGCAGTATTTT; CDR3aa: CASGLGRGAQGDTQYF
j_gene: TRBJ1-4; abundance: .; d_gene: .; v_gene: TRBV19; CDR3nt: TGTGCCAGTAGTACCCACGGAGGAGCAACTAATGAAAAACTGTTTTTT; CDR3aa: CASSTHGGATNEKLFF
j_gene: TRBJ2-7; abundance: .; d_gene: TRBD2; v_gene: TRBV29-1; CDR3nt: TGCAGCGTTAGAGGCGGGGAGGGCTACGAGCAGTACTTC; CDR3aa: CSVRGGEGYEQYF
j_gene: TRBJ1-3; abundance: .; d_gene: TRBD1; v_gene: TRBV9; CDR3nt: TGTGCCAGCAGCGTAGGACAGGGTACTGGAAACACCATATATTTT; CDR3aa: CASSVGQGTGNTIYF
j_gene: TRBJ1-5; abundance: .; d_gene: .; v_gene: TRBV7-9; CDR3nt: TGTGCCAGCAGCTTATCTGGGGGCGGTCAGCCCCAGCATTTT; CDR3aa: CASSLSGGGQPQHF
j_gene: TRBJ1-4; abundance: .; d_gene: .; v_gene: TRBV9; CDR3nt: TGTGCCAGCAGCGTAGGAACAGCTAATAATGAAAAACTGTTTTTT; CDR3aa: CASSVGTANNEKLFF
j_gene: TRBJ2-7; abundance: few; d_gene: TRBD1; v_gene: TRBV7-2; CDR3nt: TGTGCCAGCAGTCGCTACATGACAGGGTCTCCCTACGAGCAGTACTTC; CDR3aa: CASSRYMTGSPYEQYF
j_gene: TRBJ2-7; abundance: .; d_gene: .; v_gene: TRBV11-2; CDR3nt: TGTGCCAGCAGCTTAGGGGCCACCTGGGGGGAGTCCTACGAGCAGTACTTC; CDR3aa: CASSLGATWGESYEQYF
j_gene: TRBJ1-2; abundance: .; d_gene: .; v_gene: TRBV6-1; CDR3nt: TGTGCCAGCAGGGGAGGTATCTATGGCTACACCTTC; CDR3aa: CASRGGIYGYTF
j_gene: TRBJ2-5; abundance: few; d_gene: TRBD2; v_gene: TRBV5-1; CDR3nt: TGCGCCAGCAGCTTTAGCGGGGGAGTGCTCCAAGAGACCCAGTACTTC; CDR3aa: CASSFSGGVLQETQYF
j_gene: TRBJ2-5; abundance: .; d_gene: TRBD2; v_gene: TRBV6-1; CDR3nt: TGTGCCAGCAGTGAAGCGGACGGGGGGCAAGAGACCCAGTACTTC; CDR3aa: CASSEADGGQETQYF
j_gene: TRBJ1-6; abundance: .; d_gene: TRBD1; v_gene: TRBV2; CDR3nt: TGTGCCAGCACGGACAGGGAAAGCTCCTATAATTCACCCCTCCACTTT; CDR3aa: CASTDRESSYNSPLHF
j_gene: TRBJ1-4; abundance: .; d_gene: .; v_gene: TRBV6-6; CDR3nt: TGTGCCAGCAGTTACCGCGGTAATGAAAAACTGTTTTTT; CDR3aa: CASSYRGNEKLFF
j_gene: TRBJ2-7; abundance: few; d_gene: .; v_gene: TRBV29-1; CDR3nt: TGCAGCGTTGCAGGGGGGTCCTACGAGCAGTACTTC; CDR3aa: CSVAGGSYEQYF
j_gene: TRBJ1-2; abundance: .; d_gene: .; v_gene: TRBV2; CDR3nt: TGTGCCAGCAGTGAGAGCGAGCGGCTAAGTGGCTACACCTTC; CDR3aa: CASSESERLSGYTF
j_gene: TRBJ1-1; abundance: few; d_gene: TRBD1; v_gene: TRBV10-3; CDR3nt: TGTGCCATCTGGGGACAGGGCCTCGAAGCTTTCTTT; CDR3aa: CAIWGQGLEAFF
j_gene: TRBJ2-7; abundance: few; d_gene: .; v_gene: TRBV27; CDR3nt: TGTGCCAGCAGTAGGACAGACTCCTACGAGCAGTACTTC; CDR3aa: CASSRTDSYEQYF
j_gene: TRBJ2-5; abundance: few; d_gene: .; v_gene: TRBV18; CDR3nt: TGTGCCAGCTCACAGTCGGGGGAGCAGTACTTC; CDR3aa: CASSQSGEQYF
j_gene: TRBJ2-1; abundance: .; d_gene: TRBD1; v_gene: TRBV5-1; CDR3nt: TGCGCCAGCAGCTTCTTTCGGCAGGGGGTTGGGAATGAGCAGTTCTTC; CDR3aa: CASSFFRQGVGNEQFF
j_gene: TRBJ2-3; abundance: .; d_gene: TRBD2; v_gene: TRBV4-1; CDR3nt: TGCGCCAGCAGCCAAGGCCCTAGCGGGAGTGTGTATTTT; CDR3aa: CASSQGPSGSVYF
j_gene: TRBJ1-2; abundance: .; d_gene: .; v_gene: TRBV19; CDR3nt: TGTGCCAGCCGGACAGCCGATGGCTACACCTTC; CDR3aa: CASRTADGYTF
j_gene: TRBJ2-3; abundance: few; d_gene: TRBD2; v_gene: TRBV27; CDR3nt: TGTGCCAGCAGACTAGCGGGGGGCACAGATACGCAGTATTTT; CDR3aa: CASRLAGGTDTQYF
j_gene: TRBJ1-5; abundance: .; d_gene: .; v_gene: TRBV28; CDR3nt: TGTGCCAGCAGTTTTACAGGGAAGAGCAATCAGCCCCAGCATTTT; CDR3aa: CASSFTGKSNQPQHF
j_gene: TRBJ2-1; abundance: .; d_gene: TRBD2; v_gene: TRBV7-9; CDR3nt: TGTGCCAGCAGCTTTCCCGCGGGAGGGGGAGGGGATGAGCAGTTCTTC; CDR3aa: CASSFPAGGGGDEQFF
j_gene: TRBJ1-4; abundance: .; d_gene: .; v_gene: TRBV6-1; CDR3nt: TGTGCCAGCAGGCGGGCTCCTAATGAAAAACTGTTTTTT; CDR3aa: CASRRAPNEKLFF
j_gene: TRBJ1-5; abundance: .; d_gene: .; v_gene: TRBV5-6; CDR3nt: TGTGCCAGCAGCTATGATAGCAACCAGCCCCAGCATTTT; CDR3aa: CASSYDSNQPQHF
j_gene: TRBJ1-2; abundance: .; d_gene: TRBD1; v_gene: TRBV10-3; CDR3nt: TGTGCCATCAGTCGGGACAGGGGGCGGGGCTACACCTTC; CDR3aa: CAISRDRGRGYTF
j_gene: TRBJ2-2; abundance: .; d_gene: TRBD1; v_gene: TRBV27; CDR3nt: TGTGCCAGCAGTCCCACACAGGGGCCCGGGGAGCTGTTTTTT; CDR3aa: CASSPTQGPGELFF
j_gene: TRBJ2-1; abundance: .; d_gene: .; v_gene: TRBV25-1; CDR3nt: TGTGCCAGCAGTAGCAGGGTCTACAATGAGCAGTTCTTC; CDR3aa: CASSSRVYNEQFF
j_gene: TRBJ1-1; abundance: few; d_gene: .; v_gene: TRBV2; CDR3nt: TGTGCCAGCAGCCGGCCAGGGTCGGGCACTGAAGCTTTCTTT; CDR3aa: CASSRPGSGTEAFF
j_gene: TRBJ1-5; abundance: .; d_gene: TRBD1; v_gene: TRBV2; CDR3nt: TGTGCCAGCAGCGAACAGGGGTCCCAGCATTTT; CDR3aa: CASSEQGSQHF
j_gene: TRBJ2-5; abundance: few; d_gene: TRBD2; v_gene: TRBV5-1; CDR3nt: TGCGCCAGCAGGGCGGGACTAGAAGAGACCCAGTACTTC; CDR3aa: CASRAGLEETQYF